These 32 T cell receptor beta chains originate from one sample sequenced in a study of cytomegalovirus exposure and HLA in healthy donors. The data were produced by immunoSEQ multiplex PCR, yet TCRdb's version contains in-frame clones alone and is incomplete. The sample holds about 160,000 clones, 75% to 90% seen once. Sequenced sample: PBMCs. Source of these receptors: a woman younger than 30 in good health and CMV-seronegative.

The chain is built from TRBV5-1 and TRBJ2-7; 9 bases line up with TRBD2. Germline CDR1 reads SGHRS; CDR2 reads YFSETQ. The V and J ends lost 4 bases and 6 bases, in that order; junction bases with no gene match: 11. The CDR3 has 15 amino acids. The CDR3 is CASSQSGGYKGEQYF. The CDR3 nucleotides are TGCGCCAGCAGCCAAAGCGGGGGGTATAAGGGCGAGCAGTACTTC.

This clone was picked up one time. The genes are TRBV29-1 and TRBJ2-5, with 8 bases lining up with TRBD1. Germline loops: CDR1 SQVTM, CDR2 ANQGSEA. This CDR3 has 16 amino acids. After removal of 6 bases from V and 2 bases from J, the junction contained 14 bases not matched to a gene. CDR3 sequence reads: CSVDRQGPVYQETQYF. The CDR3, as DNA: TGCAGCGTCGACCGACAGGGGCCCGTGTATCAAGAGACCCAGTACTTC.

The gene calls are TRBV5-1 and TRBJ2-7; 12 positions agree with TRBD2. The V and J ends lost 1 base and 0 bases, in that order; junction bases with no gene match: 2. Germline V CDR1 and CDR2: SGHRS, YFSETQ. The CDR3 is 16 residues long. The CDR3 DNA follows: TGCGCCAGCAGCTTGAGGACTAGCGGGAACTCCTACGAGCAGTACTTC. Protein product: CASSLRTSGNSYEQYF.

J is TRBJ1-4 and V is TRBV7-9; D is unclear. This CDR3 has 12 amino acids. The germline CDR1 and CDR2 sequences are SEHNR and FQNEAQ (reference sequence). The V end lost 5 bases, the J end lost 7 bases, and 8 bases lay between the germline ends. The CDR3 here is CASSREVEKLFF. The CDR3 DNA follows: TGTGCCAGCAGCCGGGAGGTTGAAAAACTGTTTTTT.

The rearrangement joins TRBV5-1 to TRBJ2-2, with 9 positions matching TRBD1. In germline, CDR1 is SGHRS, CDR2 YFSETQ. This CDR3 has 14 residues. Trimming took 7 bases from V and 3 from J; bases not matched to a gene: 4. The CDR3 region is CASSRQGDTGELFF. The CDR3 nucleotides read TGCGCCAGCTCCCGACAGGGGGACACCGGGGAGCTGTTTTTT.

This sequence joins TRBV2 and TRBJ2-1, with TRBD1 matching over 7 bases. Per germline, CDR1 SNHLY and CDR2 FYNNEI. The V and J ends lost 8 bases and 0 bases, in that order; junction bases with no gene match: 1. The CDR3 has 13 amino acids. The CDR3 sequence: CASGTASYNEQFF. In nucleotides, the CDR3 is TGTGCCAGCGGGACAGCCTCCTACAATGAGCAGTTCTTC.

This clone was detected a few times. The J gene is TRBJ1-2, the V gene TRBV28; D might be TRBD1 (6 bases). CDR3 size: 12 residues. The germline CDR1 and CDR2 sequences are MDHEN and SYDVKM. Trimming took off 4 bases at V and 8 bases at J, with 11 bases between the two ends. CDR3 DNA sequence: TGTGCCAGCAGTTCTCCTGACAGGGGCTACACCTTC. It yields the protein CASSSPDRGYTF.

The V and J genes are TRBV6-5 and TRBJ2-1; D may be TRBD2 (5 bases). The V and J ends lost 5 bases and 9 bases respectively, with 20 bases between them. The CDR3 runs to 15 residues. CDR1 is MNHEY, CDR2 SVGAGI, per germline. In DNA, the CDR3 is TGTGCCAGCAGTCCTGCCGGGGTAACTTATGGTGAGCAGTTCTTC. Its translation: CASSPAGVTYGEQFF.

The gene calls are TRBV19 and TRBJ2-1, with D possibly TRBD1 on 6 matching bases. V lost 7 bases and J lost 7, with 17 bases in between. The CDR3 sequence is 14 residues long. Germline V gene sequence: CDR1 LNHDA, CDR2 SQIVND (reference sequence). DNA of the CDR3: TGTGCCAGTACCTTTAACATCAGGGGAAATGAGCAGTTCTTC. This gives the protein CASTFNIRGNEQFF. Full variable domain (outside the CDR3, taken from reference TRBV19 and TRBJ2-1): DGGITQSPKYLFRKEGQNVTLSCEQNLNHDAMYWYRQDPGQGLRLIYYSQIVNDFQKGDIAEGYSVSREKKESFPLTVTSAQKNPTAFYLCASTFNIRGNEQFFGPGTRLTVL.

V gene TRBV14 combines with J gene TRBJ1-1; possibly TRBD1 for D (6 bases). CDR1 and CDR2 (germline): SGHDN, FVKESK. V was shortened by 4 bases and J by 8 bases, with 14 bases between the two germline ends. The CDR3 extends over 13 amino acids. As DNA, the CDR3 is TGTGCCAGCAGCCCGATCACAGGGAAGGAAGCTTTCTTT. Translated: CASSPITGKEAFF. Complete variable domain (other parts from reference TRBV14 and TRBJ1-1): EAGVTQFPSHSVIEKGQTVTLRCDPISGHDNLYWYRRVMGKEIKFLLHFVKESKQDESGMPNNRFLAERTGGTYSTLKVQPAELEDSGVYFCASSPITGKEAFFGQGTRLTVV.

The V and J genes are TRBV5-4 and TRBJ1-2; D might be TRBD1 (6 bases). This CDR3 comprises 14 residues. Trimming pared 5 bases from V and 5 bases from J, leaving 16 bases between. The V gene's germline CDR1 is SGHNT and CDR2 YYREEE (reference sequence). The CDR3 region is CASSSGDSPYGYTF. The CDR3 nucleotides read TGTGCCAGCAGTTCAGGGGATTCCCCTTATGGCTACACCTTC. The full variable domain, rest sourced from reference TRBV5-4 and TRBJ1-2, is ETGVTQSPTHLIKTRGQQVTLRCSSQSGHNTVSWYQQALGQGPQFIFQYYREEENGRGNFPPRFSGLQFPNYSSELNVNALELDDSALYLCASSSGDSPYGYTFGSGTRLTVV.

The chain couples TRBV11-2 to TRBJ2-1, with TRBD2 matching 7 bases. Germline V gene lookup returns CDR1 SGHAT and CDR2 FQNNGV. The ends lost 5 bases at V and 7 bases at J; junction bases unmatched: 11. This CDR3 is 15 amino acids long. The CDR3 DNA follows: TGTGCCAGCAGCCCCCCTGGGAGGGCATTGAATGAGCAGTTCTTC. As protein: CASSPPGRALNEQFF.

This clone was seen only a few times. The gene calls are TRBV7-8 and TRBJ1-2, with TRBD1 matching over 9 bases. The germline V gene has CDR1 SGHVS and CDR2 FQNEAQ. This CDR3 spans 15 amino acids. V lost 3 bases and J lost 4; bases outside the gene matches: 6. The CDR3 DNA follows: TGTGCCAGCAGCTTCTCCGGGACAGGGAGCTATGGCTACACCTTC. As protein: CASSFSGTGSYGYTF.

The V gene is TRBV7-2, the J gene TRBJ2-7; perhaps TRBD1 as D (5 bases). This CDR3 is 16 amino acids long. Germline V gene sequence: CDR1 SGHTA, CDR2 FQGNSA. V lost 1 base, J lost 0 bases, and 13 bases lay in between. As DNA, the CDR3 is TGTGCCAGCAGCTTAGATCATCCAGGGAACTCCTACGAGCAGTACTTC. It codes for CASSLDHPGNSYEQYF.

The chain carries TRBV6-4 and TRBJ1-4; D not resolved. V gave up 5 bases and J gave up 6 bases, with 13 bases separating them. The CDR3 contains 14 residues. CDR1 and CDR2 (germline): MRHNA, SNTAGT. This CDR3 is CASSPNAEDEKLFF. CDR3 sequence (DNA): TGTGCCAGCAGTCCGAACGCGGAGGATGAAAAACTGTTTTTT.

V is TRBV5-1 and J is TRBJ2-7; 8 bases agree with TRBD1. Germline V lookup: CDR1 SGHRS, CDR2 YFSETQ. V gave up 3 bases and J gave up 1 base; unmatched junction bases: 12. CDR3 size: 17 residues. The CDR3 spells CASSSMRTGLPSYEQYF. The CDR3, as DNA: TGCGCCAGCAGCTCCATGAGGACAGGGCTCCCTTCCTACGAGCAGTACTTC. Filled out from reference TRBV5-1 and TRBJ2-7, the complete variable domain reads KAGVTQTPRYLIKTRGQQVTLSCSPISGHRSVSWYQQTPGQGLQFLFEYFSETQRNKGNFPGRFSGRQFSNSRSEMNVSTLELGDSALYLCASSSMRTGLPSYEQYFGPGTRLTVT.

The chain joins TRBV19 to TRBJ1-2, with D possibly matching TRBD1 (6 bases). V lost 4 bases and J lost 4, with 10 bases in between. The CDR3 spans 13 residues. Germline CDR1 LNHDA, CDR2 SQIVND (reference sequence). The CDR3 protein is CASSRTATYGYTF. In nucleotides, the CDR3 is TGTGCCAGTAGTAGGACAGCGACCTATGGCTACACCTTC.

The chain employs TRBV9 and TRBJ1-1, with a weak D call TRBD1 (5 bases). Germline V gene lookup returns CDR1 SGDLS and CDR2 YYNGEE. CDR3 size: 15 residues. With 5 bases removed from V and 3 bases from J, the gap between germline ends came to 17 bases. The CDR3 loop is CASSYQGLMDTEAFF. The DNA for the CDR3 is TGTGCCAGCAGTTATCAGGGACTGATGGACACTGAAGCTTTCTTT.

The V call is TRBV27, the J call TRBJ2-1, with TRBD1 matching 10 bases. Germline loops: CDR1 MNHEY, CDR2 SMNVEV (reference sequence). The J segment lost 8 bases and the V segment lost 6 bases, leaving 4 bases of the junction unmatched. The CDR3 spans 13 residues. The CDR3 region has the DNA TGTGCCAGCAGCGCCGGGACAGGGGATGAGCAGTTCTTC. Its protein product is CASSAGTGDEQFF.

This chain joins TRBV29-1 and TRBJ1-2; D unresolved. Germline V gives CDR1 SQVTM, CDR2 ANQGSEA. The CDR3 is 11 amino acids. The germline V and J ends were trimmed by 5 bases and 4 bases, with 8 bases remaining between them. The CDR3 DNA sequence: TGCAGCGTTAGAGTCGGCTATGGCTACACCTTC. It codes for CSVRVGYGYTF.

The chain couples TRBV23-1 to TRBJ2-4; TRBD2 might be the D (6 bases). TRBV23-1 has ORF status, its function being uncertain. CDR3 length equals 14 residues. Trimming took 1 base from V and 14 from J, leaving 18 bases between them. The CDR3 loop is CASSQLPGLHLKYF. As DNA, the CDR3 is TGCGCCAGCAGTCAATTACCGGGACTTCACCTAAAGTACTTC.

The V and J genes are TRBV6-5 and TRBJ1-1; no clear D gene. The ends were cut back, 2 bases at V and 5 bases at J, with 12 bases in the middle. This CDR3 comprises 14 residues. The germline V gene encodes CDR1 MNHEY and CDR2 SVGAGI. The CDR3 nucleotides are TGTGCCAGCAGTTACCTCGGGGTAGGTACTGAAGCTTTCTTT. This encodes CASSYLGVGTEAFF.

The chain combines TRBV9 with TRBJ1-6, with no clear D. Germline CDR1 SGDLS, CDR2 YYNGEE. Trimming shortened V by 5 bases and J by 5 bases, and 11 bases separated the two germline ends. The CDR3 has 14 amino acids. The CDR3 is CASSSRWDNSPLHF. The CDR3 nucleotides read TGTGCCAGCAGTTCGCGGTGGGATAATTCACCCCTCCACTTT.

The genes are TRBV5-1 and TRBJ2-3; no clear D gene. Trimming shortened V by 4 bases and J by 6 bases, and 12 bases separated the two germline ends. Germline CDR1 reads SGHRS; CDR2 reads YFSETQ. CDR3 length equals 13 residues. DNA for the CDR3: TGCGCCAGCAGCCTCACTTTAGCCGATACGCAGTATTTT. It translates to CASSLTLADTQYF.

The chain links TRBV19 to TRBJ2-1, with a tentative D call TRBD1 (5 bases). CDR1 LNHDA and CDR2 SQIVND come from the germline V gene (reference sequence). V gave up 4 bases and J gave up 5 bases, with 15 bases separating them. The CDR3 loop spans 15 amino acids. This CDR3 is CASSRGQGPHNEQFF. The CDR3 DNA reads as TGTGCCAGTAGTAGGGGCCAGGGCCCCCACAATGAGCAGTTCTTC.

The rearrangement links TRBV6-5 to TRBJ1-1; D not certain. CDR3 length equals 13 residues. Per the germline V gene, CDR1 is MNHEY and CDR2 is SVGAGI. The V gene lost 7 bases and the J gene lost 0 bases, with 9 bases spanning the gap. The CDR3 nucleotides read TGTGCCAGCAATTATAATATGAACACTGAAGCTTTCTTT. Encoded protein: CASNYNMNTEAFF.

The V and J genes are TRBV27 and TRBJ1-2; D may be TRBD1 (6 bases). Germline V gives CDR1 MNHEY, CDR2 SMNVEV (reference sequence). V lost 5 bases, J lost 8 bases, and 12 bases lay in between. The length of the CDR3 is 12 residues. The CDR3 sequence: CASSAQGGGYTF. The DNA for the CDR3 is TGTGCCAGCAGTGCACAGGGTGGAGGCTACACCTTC.

Note on this clone: One junction end disagrees with the germline gene, perhaps due to a read error. J is TRBJ2-7 and V is TRBV5-3; no clear D gene. TRBV5-3 is an ORF for which the function is uncertain. The length of the CDR3 is 18 residues. Here the CDR3 DNA reads TGTGCCAGAGGCTTGTTACGGTGCGGCTACTCGGATTCCTACGAGCAGTACTTC. This translates into CARGLLRCGYSDSYEQYF.

The V call is TRBV5-1, the J call TRBJ2-7, with 8 bases aligning to TRBD1. The CDR3 is 15 residues long. Looked up from germline, CDR1 is SGHRS and CDR2 is YFSETQ. Unmatched junction bases numbered 12, after V lost 4 bases and J lost 6 bases. Written as DNA, the CDR3 is TGCGCCAGCAGCCCCTCACAGGGACAGGTTGGCGAGCAGTACTTC. This codes for CASSPSQGQVGEQYF.

The rearrangement joins TRBV5-6 to TRBJ1-1; D remains unclear. V lost 1 base to trimming and J lost 0 bases, with 10 bases between them. The CDR3 runs to 15 residues. CDR1 and CDR2 (germline): SGHDT, YYEEEE. The CDR3 spells CASSLIANLNTEAFF. Here the CDR3 DNA reads TGTGCCAGCAGCTTGATAGCCAATTTGAACACTGAAGCTTTCTTT.

The chain combines TRBV29-1 with TRBJ2-2, with 7 bases that match TRBD2. The CDR3 runs 13 residues. Germline lookup yields CDR1 SQVTM and CDR2 ANQGSEA. J was trimmed by 3 bases and V by 7 bases; bases with no gene match: 5. The chain's CDR3 is CSAGGGDTGELFF. CDR3 in DNA: TGCAGCGCCGGTGGGGGGGACACCGGGGAGCTGTTTTTT.

Only a few counts were recorded for this clone. This chain uses TRBV12-5 with TRBJ1-2, with D possibly TRBD1 on 6 matching bases. From germline, CDR1 is LGHNT and CDR2 FRNRAP. V was cut by 1 base and J by 6 bases, with 15 bases left in between. The CDR3 loop spans 15 amino acids. This chain's CDR3 is CASGLAAGEQDGYTF. In DNA form, the CDR3 reads TGTGCTAGTGGTTTGGCGGCAGGGGAACAGGATGGCTACACCTTC.